The 11 T cell receptor beta chains given below trace back to one sample, sequenced in a study of technical replicates of blood from a few donors. Assay used: immunoSEQ multiplex PCR; TCRdb lists only in-frame clones, some missing. The sample contains around 13,000 clones, around four fifths of which appear only once. The sequenced sample was PBMCs. These receptors originate from a human donor in good health.

The chain is built from TRBV7-8 and TRBJ1-3; 8 bases agree with TRBD1. Germline V gives CDR1 SGHVS, CDR2 FQNEAQ. This CDR3 spans 13 amino acids. V shed 8 bases and J 9 bases; nucleotides not matched to a gene: 9. The CDR3 DNA reads as TGTGCCAGCGCTTGGGACAGGTCGAGCACCATATATTTT. Its protein is CASAWDRSSTIYF.

The chain carries TRBV10-3 and TRBJ2-7; 7 positions agree with TRBD1. V lost 0 bases, J lost 3 bases, and 5 bases stayed unmatched. Per germline, CDR1 ENHRY and CDR2 SYGVKD. The CDR3 covers 15 residues. This CDR3 is CAISESAGGNYEQYF. For the CDR3, the DNA is TGTGCCATCAGTGAGTCGGCAGGGGGTAACTACGAGCAGTACTTC.

The chain has TRBV30 and TRBJ2-1; 11 positions agree with TRBD2. The CDR3 is made up of 15 amino acids. The germline gives CDR1 GTSNPN, CDR2 SVGIG (reference sequence). V shed 5 bases and J 3 bases; nucleotides not matched to a gene: 6. The CDR3 sequence is CAWLIAGGSYNEQFF. DNA of the CDR3: TGTGCCTGGCTAATAGCGGGAGGGAGCTACAATGAGCAGTTCTTC.

The V call is TRBV5-1, the J call TRBJ2-7, with 8 positions matching TRBD2. Germline trimming cut 7 bases from V and 3 bases from J; bases unmatched to any gene: 12. The CDR3 covers 15 residues. The V gene's germline CDR1 is SGHRS and CDR2 YFSETQ. CDR3: CASRSGGAGLYEQYF. In nucleotides, the CDR3 is TGCGCCAGCCGCTCGGGGGGGGCCGGCCTCTACGAGCAGTACTTC.

This chain connects TRBV30 to TRBJ2-3; 10 nucleotides match TRBD2. The germline V gene encodes CDR1 GTSNPN and CDR2 SVGIG (reference sequence). Unmatched junction bases numbered 0, after V lost 0 bases and J lost 0 bases. The CDR3 is 15 residues long. CDR3 protein: CAWSVLAGSTDTQYF. CDR3 sequence (DNA): TGTGCCTGGAGTGTACTAGCGGGAAGCACAGATACGCAGTATTTT.

This chain joins TRBV20-1 and TRBJ2-1; a possible D gene is TRBD2 (6 bases). The germline V and J ends were trimmed by 3 bases and 8 bases, with 8 bases remaining between them. The length of the CDR3 is 11 residues. Germline lookup yields CDR1 DFQATT and CDR2 SNEGSKA (reference sequence). CDR3 nucleotide sequence: TGCAGTGCTAGGACTAGGGATGAGCAGTTCTTC. Translation gives CSARTRDEQFF.

This clone was counted a few times. V gene TRBV10-3 combines with J gene TRBJ1-1, with TRBD1 matching 7 bases. The V segment lost 6 bases and the J segment 1 base; nucleotides outside the gene matches: 8. This CDR3 has 15 residues. Germline-derived CDR1 and CDR2 are ENHRY and SYGVKD. This CDR3 reads CAISITTGANTEAFF. As DNA, the CDR3 is TGTGCCATCAGCATAACAACAGGGGCGAACACTGAAGCTTTCTTT.

V gene TRBV19 combines with J gene TRBJ2-7, with 10 positions matching TRBD2. The germline V gene encodes CDR1 LNHDA and CDR2 SQIVND (reference sequence). The CDR3 sequence is 14 residues long. The trim removed 5 bases at V and 3 bases at J, leaving 4 bases unmatched. The CDR3 sequence: CASSYLAGVYEQYF. In DNA form, the CDR3 reads TGTGCCAGTAGTTATCTAGCGGGAGTCTACGAGCAGTACTTC.

The rearrangement joins TRBV9 to TRBJ1-5, with D uncertain. The CDR3 spans 13 residues. The V end was cut by 0 bases, the J end by 7 bases, with 8 bases between. The germline V gene has CDR1 SGDLS and CDR2 YYNGEE. The DNA of the CDR3 is TGTGCCAGCAGCGTAGGGCTGGCCCAGCCCCAGCATTTT. It is translated as CASSVGLAQPQHF.

The chain recombines TRBV4-2 with TRBJ2-7, with 13 bases lining up with TRBD2. V lost 2 bases to trimming and J lost 0 bases; unmatched junction nucleotides: 7. The CDR3 sequence is 18 residues long. Per germline, CDR1 LGHNA and CDR2 YNFKEQ. The CDR3 spells CASSQTTSGRDSSYEQYF. CDR3 nucleotides: TGTGCCAGCAGCCAAACAACTAGCGGGAGGGACAGCTCCTACGAGCAGTACTTC.

This clone has more than one count but fewer than ten. This chain connects TRBV5-6 to TRBJ1-1; 7 positions match TRBD1. Germline V gives CDR1 SGHDT, CDR2 YYEEEE. This CDR3 contains 14 residues. V gave up 2 bases and J gave up 5 bases; unmatched junction bases: 6. Written as DNA, the CDR3 is TGTGCCAGCAGCTTTCCCGACAGGGCTACTGAAGCTTTCTTT. It codes for CASSFPDRATEAFF. Based on the CDR3 plus reference TRBV5-6 and TRBJ1-1, the full variable domain is DAGVTQSPTHLIKTRGQQVTLRCSPKSGHDTVSWYQQALGQGPQFIFQYYEEEERQRGNFPDRFSGHQFPNYSSELNVNALLLGDSALYLCASSFPDRATEAFFGQGTRLTVV.